These 15 T cell receptor beta chains were all obtained from the same sample, sequenced in a study of OX40 agonist ivuxolimab in advanced cancers. Method: immunoSEQ multiplex PCR; TCRdb's copy keeps in-frame clones and lacks some. The sample consists of about 22,000 clones, approximately 85% of them appearing once. The sequences come from CD4+ or CD8+ T cells sorted from blood, collected in a trial of the OX40 agonist ivuxolimab. These receptor sequences come from an adult with an advanced solid tumor such as melanoma, head and neck, liver or kidney cancer.

The CDR3 loop reads CASSSGTATPGEQYF. For the CDR3, the DNA is TGTGCCAGCAGCAGTGGGACAGCAACTCCGGGCGAGCAGTACTTC. The chain carries TRBV9 and TRBJ2-7, with 7 bases lining up with TRBD1. Germline V gives CDR1 SGDLS, CDR2 YYNGEE. V dropped 4 bases and J dropped 6; count of bases not matched to a gene: 13. The CDR3 totals 15 residues.

This clone was seen a single time. The genes are TRBV6-1 and TRBJ2-2; 7 nucleotides agree with TRBD1. The CDR3 totals 15 residues. The germline V gene has CDR1 MNHNS and CDR2 SASEGT. V dropped 8 bases and J dropped 3; count of bases not matched to a gene: 9. The CDR3 protein is CASEVDRAYTGELFF. The CDR3 nucleotides are TGTGCCAGCGAAGTCGACAGGGCTTACACCGGGGAGCTGTTTTTT.

The CDR3 DNA is TGTGCCAGCAGTTTAAGGTGGCGGACTAGCGACGAGCAGTACTTC. This codes for CASSLRWRTSDEQYF. The V gene is TRBV27, the J gene TRBJ2-7, with 9 positions matching TRBD2. The CDR3 consists of 15 residues. CDR1 is MNHEY, CDR2 SMNVEV, per germline (reference sequence). V dropped 2 bases and J dropped 5; count of bases not matched to a gene: 7.

This chain connects TRBV10-1 to TRBJ2-3; a possible D gene is TRBD2 (5 bases). V was pared by 3 bases and J by 4 bases, with 11 bases between. The CDR3 consists of 14 residues. Germline-derived CDR1 and CDR2 are WNHNN and SYGVQD (reference sequence). The CDR3 is CASSEGRAPDTQYF. The CDR3 DNA reads as TGCGCCAGCAGTGAAGGGAGAGCACCAGATACGCAGTATTTT.

The rearrangement links TRBV2 to TRBJ1-1, with D unresolved. The ends were cut back, 2 bases at V and 3 bases at J, with 22 bases in the middle. The CDR3 covers 18 residues. CDR1 and CDR2 (germline): SNHLY, FYNNEI. In DNA, the CDR3 is TGTGCCAGCAGTGAAAAGCCCCAAGAGTGGGAAGGATACACTGAAGCTTTCTTT. Residues: CASSEKPQEWEGYTEAFF.

The genes are TRBV7-6 and TRBJ2-3, with D perhaps assigned TRBD1 or TRBD2 (5 bases each). This CDR3 is 13 amino acids long. V lost 3 bases and J 2 bases, leaving 6 bases between the germline ends. The germline gives CDR1 SGHVS, CDR2 FNYEAQ. The CDR3 loop reads CASSLGVTDTQYF. For the CDR3, the DNA is TGTGCCAGCAGCTTGGGGGTCACAGATACGCAGTATTTT.

The chain employs TRBV27 and TRBJ1-4; D is undetermined. CDR3 length: 12 amino acids. Germline V gene lookup returns CDR1 MNHEY and CDR2 SMNVEV (reference sequence). V was clipped by 8 bases and J by 5 bases, with 9 bases between them. Here the CDR3 DNA reads TGTGCCAGCGGAGGAAGCAATGAAAAACTGTTTTTT. Its protein product is CASGGSNEKLFF.

For this clone: The DNA is omitted, as the CDR3 cannot be located on it reliably, and the CDR3 follows TCRdb's listing. The V gene is TRBV27, the J gene TRBJ1-1. The CDR3 extends over 13 residues, inclusive of both ends. The germline CDR1 and CDR2 sequences are MNHEY and SMNVEV (reference sequence). The CDR3 spells CASFFGAGTEAFF.

The rearrangement uses TRBV7-8 and TRBJ2-5, with 7 positions matching TRBD2. CDR1 is SGHVS and CDR2 is FQNEAQ in the germline V gene. V shed 0 bases and J 13 bases; nucleotides not matched to a gene: 11. The CDR3 is made up of 14 amino acids. CDR3 protein: CASSLAFEGEGRYF. In DNA, the CDR3 is TGTGCCAGCAGCTTAGCTTTTGAAGGGGAGGGGCGGTACTTC. Combining the CDR3 with reference TRBV7-8 and TRBJ2-5 gives the whole variable domain GAGVSQSPRYKVAKRGQDVALRCDPISGHVSLFWYQQALGQGPEFLTYFQNEAQLDKSGLPSDRFFAERPEGSVSTLKIQRTQQEDSAVYLCASSLAFEGEGRYFGPGTRLLVL.

The chain combines TRBV5-4 with TRBJ2-1; 7 nucleotides agree with TRBD2. The J segment lost 0 bases and the V segment lost 1 base, leaving 4 bases of the junction unmatched. The length of the CDR3 is 16 residues. CDR1 is SGHNT, CDR2 YYREEE, per germline (reference sequence). CDR3 nucleotide sequence: TGTGCCAGCAGCTTGAGGCGGGAGTCCTCCTACAATGAGCAGTTCTTC. It codes for CASSLRRESSYNEQFF.

This clone was seen more than once but under ten times. The chain employs TRBV6-1 and TRBJ1-4; D may be TRBD1 (6 bases). This CDR3 has 16 residues. V was trimmed by 2 bases and J by 0 bases, leaving 10 bases between them. Germline CDR1 and CDR2: MNHNS and SASEGT. The CDR3 DNA sequence: TGTGCCAGCAGTGAACTATCAGGGGCAACTAATGAAAAACTGTTTTTT. Translated, it gives CASSELSGATNEKLFF.

This sequence joins TRBV7-9 and TRBJ1-1, with D uncertain. The CDR3 length is 11 residues. CDR1 is SEHNR, CDR2 FQNEAQ, per germline (reference sequence). V was pared by 11 bases and J by 0 bases, with 7 bases between. This CDR3 is CAGGMNTEAFF. The CDR3 DNA is TGTGCCGGAGGGATGAACACTGAAGCTTTCTTT.

The CDR3 sequence: CASSLASGLSGNTIYF. Here the CDR3 DNA reads TGTGCCAGCAGCTTAGCCTCAGGACTCTCTGGAAACACCATATATTTT. This chain joins TRBV7-8 and TRBJ1-3; D is ambiguous. The CDR3 runs to 16 residues. V was trimmed by 0 bases and J by 0 bases, leaving 9 bases between them. The germline gives CDR1 SGHVS, CDR2 FQNEAQ.

The chain is built from TRBV9 and TRBJ1-5; TRBD1 agrees at 8 bases. V dropped 4 bases and J dropped 6; count of bases not matched to a gene: 6. This CDR3 is 14 amino acids long. Per germline, CDR1 SGDLS and CDR2 YYNGEE. The CDR3 loop reads CASSPGQGGQPQHF. DNA for the CDR3: TGTGCCAGCAGCCCTGGACAGGGAGGTCAGCCCCAGCATTTT.

This clone appeared once. This rearrangement joins TRBV28 to TRBJ2-1; 11 bases line up with TRBD2. V gave up 8 bases and J gave up 6 bases; unmatched junction bases: 6. Germline V gene lookup returns CDR1 MDHEN and CDR2 SYDVKM. This CDR3 comprises 14 residues. The CDR3, as DNA: TGTGCCAGCCTACTAGCGGGGGAGCTCAATGAGCAGTTCTTC. Protein sequence: CASLLAGELNEQFF. Complete variable domain (other parts from reference TRBV28 and TRBJ2-1): DVKVTQSSRYLVKRTGEKVFLECVQDMDHENMFWYRQDPGLGLRLIYFSYDVKMKEKGDIPEGYSVSREKKERFSLILESASTNQTSMYLCASLLAGELNEQFFGPGTRLTVL.